A single sample is the source of the 27 T cell receptor beta chains below, sequenced in a study of blood T cell repertoires in COVID-19. Here immunoSEQ multiplex PCR was the method, and the copy in TCRdb shows in-frame clones only, minus some. The sample has a few hundred thousand clones; around nine tenths are singletons. The specimen was peripheral blood. The receptor set was obtained from a man between 25 and 39 years old with acute or convalescent COVID-19.

The chain joins TRBV10-3 to TRBJ1-2, with D perhaps matching TRBD1 (5 bases). The germline V gene encodes CDR1 ENHRY and CDR2 SYGVKD. The CDR3 has 12 amino acids. Trimming removed 9 bases from V and 4 bases from J, with 12 bases in between. This CDR3 is CAINDRTYGYTF. The CDR3 bases are TGTGCCATTAATGACAGAACCTATGGCTACACCTTC.

This clone has just one count. The rearrangement uses TRBV3-1 (or the pseudogene TRBV3-2) and TRBJ2-7; D is possibly TRBD1 (6 bases). CDR1 is LGHDT, CDR2 YNNKEL, per germline (reference sequence). V shed 1 base and J shed 3 bases, with 10 bases lying between them. The CDR3 is 14 amino acids. CDR3 sequence: CASSQGHRDYEQYF. The CDR3 DNA sequence: TGTGCCAGCAGCCAAGGTCACAGGGACTACGAGCAGTACTTC.

The chain recombines TRBV27 with TRBJ2-7; 10 nucleotides agree with TRBD2. V was pared by 7 bases and J by 2 bases, with 5 bases of the junction left unmatched. The CDR3 totals 14 residues. Germline-derived CDR1 and CDR2 are MNHEY and SMNVEV (reference sequence). The CDR3 region is CASKLAGGPYEQYF. In DNA, the CDR3 is TGTGCCAGCAAGTTAGCGGGAGGACCCTACGAGCAGTACTTC.

The rearrangement uses TRBV7-2 and TRBJ2-3; D unresolved. The CDR3 covers 13 residues. Trimming removed 2 bases from V and 4 bases from J, with 7 bases in between. Germline-derived CDR1 and CDR2 are SGHTA and FQGNSA. The CDR3: CASSLIVSDTQYF. The DNA for the CDR3 is TGTGCCAGCAGCTTAATAGTTTCAGATACGCAGTATTTT.

The gene calls are TRBV28 and TRBJ1-5; 8 nucleotides match TRBD1. CDR1 is MDHEN, CDR2 SYDVKM, per germline. The CDR3 has 18 amino acids. V shed 3 bases and J 7 bases; nucleotides not matched to a gene: 17. CDR3 sequence (DNA): TGTGCCAGCAGTTTTAGGACCAGGGGGCGAATTAGAAGGCAGCCCCAGCATTTT. This encodes CASSFRTRGRIRRQPQHF.

J is TRBJ1-6 and V is TRBV19; D is unresolved. Germline V CDR1 and CDR2: LNHDA, SQIVND (reference sequence). This CDR3 has 13 amino acids. The V and J ends lost 5 bases and 7 bases respectively, with 9 bases between them. In DNA form, the CDR3 reads TGTGCCAGTAGTTTGCCGAGAAATTCACCCCTCCACTTT. It encodes CASSLPRNSPLHF.

The V call is TRBV11-2, the J call TRBJ2-1; 8 nucleotides align to TRBD1. The V gene end was trimmed by 2 bases and the J gene end by 5 bases; junction bases not matched to a gene: 5. The CDR3 length is 15 residues. Germline V gives CDR1 SGHAT, CDR2 FQNNGV. CDR3 sequence reads: CASSLHPGQDNEQFF. The CDR3 region has the DNA TGTGCCAGCAGCTTACATCCGGGACAGGACAATGAGCAGTTCTTC.

CDR3 DNA sequence: TGTGCCAGCAGTTTCCAGAATGAGCAGTTCTTC. Translation: CASSFQNEQFF. This chain uses TRBV28 with TRBJ2-1, with D uncertain. Trimming stripped 3 bases from V and 7 bases from J, with 4 bases between. The CDR3 loop spans 11 amino acids. The germline V gene encodes CDR1 MDHEN and CDR2 SYDVKM.

The CDR3 region is CASSFNQGARYEQYF. In nucleotides, the CDR3 is TGTGCCAGTAGTTTTAACCAGGGGGCGAGGTACGAGCAGTACTTC. This chain joins TRBV19 and TRBJ2-7, with 8 bases that match TRBD1. The CDR3 length is 15 residues. Looked up from germline, CDR1 is LNHDA and CDR2 is SQIVND (reference sequence). After removal of 5 bases from V and 4 bases from J, the junction contained 10 bases not matched to a gene.

The V gene is TRBV18, the J gene TRBJ1-1; D is unresolved. The CDR3 loop spans 15 amino acids. Germline CDR1 is KGHSH and CDR2 is LQKENI. V lost 0 bases and J lost 5, with 13 bases in between. CDR3 bases: TGTGCCAGCTCACCACCTGGGCCTGAACGGACTGAAGCTTTCTTT. It is translated as CASSPPGPERTEAFF.

The chain uses TRBV7-2 and TRBJ2-3; weak D call: TRBD2 (5 bases). Germline CDR1 and CDR2: SGHTA and FQGNSA. The CDR3 loop spans 15 amino acids. V lost 5 bases, J lost 6 bases, and 18 bases lay in between. In nucleotides, the CDR3 is TGTGCCAGCAGCCCCCGGGGTACGGTATTTGATACGCAGTATTTT. Protein product: CASSPRGTVFDTQYF.

V and J are TRBV15 and TRBJ1-5, with D hard to call. The CDR3 length is 13 residues. Trimming removed 4 bases from V and 6 bases from J, with 10 bases in between. Germline V CDR1 and CDR2: LNHNV, YYDKDF (reference sequence). The CDR3 sequence: CATSKAPGQPQHF. The CDR3 DNA reads TGTGCCACCAGCAAAGCACCGGGTCAGCCCCAGCATTTT.

This clone came up once. The chain carries TRBV9 and TRBJ1-6; D is ambiguous. In germline, CDR1 is SGDLS, CDR2 YYNGEE. The CDR3 loop spans 13 amino acids. Trimming left V 0 bases short and J 7 bases short, with 5 bases between. CDR3 protein: CASSVASNSPLHF. The CDR3 DNA sequence: TGTGCCAGCAGCGTAGCTTCGAATTCACCCCTCCACTTT.

The V gene is TRBV5-1, the J gene TRBJ2-3; possibly TRBD1 for D (5 bases). The ends were cut back, 0 bases at V and 3 bases at J, with 8 bases in the middle. The CDR3 totals 14 residues. CDR1 and CDR2 from the germline V gene are SGHRS and YFSETQ. The CDR3 bases are TGCGCCAGCAGCTTGGCCTCAGGGACAGATACGCAGTATTTT. It specifies CASSLASGTDTQYF.

The chain couples TRBV4-1 to TRBJ2-7; weak D call: TRBD1 (6 bases). The CDR3 extends over 18 amino acids. Trimming shortened V by 2 bases and J by 7 bases, and 27 bases separated the two germline ends. Germline lookup yields CDR1 MGHRA and CDR2 YSYEKL. CDR3: CASSQIPSRGRVRGEQYF. The CDR3 nucleotides are TGCGCCAGCAGCCAAATTCCCTCCAGGGGACGGGTTAGAGGGGAGCAGTACTTC.

V is TRBV5-1 and J is TRBJ1-6; the D is unclear. The length of the CDR3 is 12 residues. CDR1 SGHRS and CDR2 YFSETQ come from the germline V gene. V was trimmed by 0 bases and J by 16 bases, leaving 11 bases between them. In DNA, the CDR3 is TGCGCCAGCAGCTTGGCCGGGAGGGAACTCCACTTT. Its translation: CASSLAGRELHF.

The rearrangement uses TRBV4-1 and TRBJ1-5; D ambiguous. CDR1 is MGHRA and CDR2 is YSYEKL in the germline V gene. This CDR3 contains 15 residues. V was shortened by 0 bases and J by 6 bases, with 12 bases between the two germline ends. As DNA, the CDR3 is TGCGCCAGCAGCCAAGATCTCTACCCGAGTCAGCCCCAGCATTTT. This translates into CASSQDLYPSQPQHF.

The CDR3 region is CASSPQGSGNTIYF. CDR3 bases: TGTGCCAGCAGTCCCCAGGGATCTGGAAACACCATATATTTT. The V and J genes are TRBV3-1 (or the pseudogene TRBV3-2) and TRBJ1-3; a possible D gene is TRBD1 (5 bases). The CDR3 length is 14 residues. CDR1 and CDR2 from the germline V gene are LGHDT and YNNKEL (reference sequence). The V gene lost 6 bases and the J gene lost 1 base, with 10 bases spanning the gap.

V usage is TRBV7-9 and J usage is TRBJ1-6, with D perhaps TRBD1 (6 bases). Looked up from germline, CDR1 is SEHNR and CDR2 is FQNEAQ (reference sequence). The CDR3 length is 14 residues. V was trimmed by 3 bases and J by 5 bases, leaving 8 bases between them. The CDR3 protein is CASSFDRNNSPLHF. CDR3 DNA: TGTGCCAGCAGCTTTGACAGGAATAATTCACCCCTCCACTTT.

The chain carries TRBV30 and TRBJ1-5; D is possibly TRBD1 (6 bases). V was shortened by 2 bases and J by 4 bases, with 12 bases between the two germline ends. Germline loops: CDR1 GTSNPN, CDR2 SVGIG (reference sequence). The CDR3 has 14 amino acids. The CDR3 spells CAWSTGHGNQPQHF. CDR3 bases: TGTGCCTGGAGTACGGGACACGGGAATCAGCCCCAGCATTTT.

The rearrangement links TRBV6-5 to TRBJ2-7; TRBD2 agrees at 10 bases. This CDR3 has 13 amino acids. Germline CDR1 and CDR2: MNHEY and SVGAGI. Unmatched junction bases numbered 6, after V lost 10 bases and J lost 3 bases. CDR3 DNA: TGTGCCACTTCAAGACTAGCGGGCTACGAGCAGTACTTC. This codes for CATSRLAGYEQYF.

The chain joins TRBV4-2 to TRBJ2-7; TRBD2 is a possible D gene (5 bases). Trimming removed 1 base at V and 4 bases at J, with 17 bases between. This CDR3 is 16 amino acids long. Germline CDR1 is LGHNA and CDR2 is YNFKEQ. CDR3 region: CASSQGVKGAIYEQYF. The CDR3 DNA reads TGTGCCAGCAGCCAAGGCGTGAAGGGAGCAATTTACGAGCAGTACTTC.

The CDR3 DNA reads TGTGCACTGGACAGGGATAGCACAGATACGCAGTATTTT. This encodes CALDRDSTDTQYF. The chain has TRBV30 and TRBJ2-3, with 8 bases matching TRBD1. The V gene's germline CDR1 is GTSNPN and CDR2 SVGIG (reference sequence). The CDR3 extends over 13 amino acids. Full variable domain (rest looked up from reference TRBV30 and TRBJ2-3): SQTIHQWPATLVQPVGSPLSLECTVEGTSNPNLYWYRQAAGRGLQLLFYSVGIGQISSEVPQNLSASRPQDRQFILSSKKLLLSDSGFYLCALDRDSTDTQYFGPGTRLTVL.

CDR3 protein: CASRSGYEQYF. In DNA, the CDR3 is TGTGCCAGCAGGTCCGGCTACGAGCAGTACTTC. The chain couples TRBV6-5 to TRBJ2-7; D unresolved. The V end lost 6 bases, the J end lost 3 bases, and 6 bases lay between the germline ends. Looked up from germline, CDR1 is MNHEY and CDR2 is SVGAGI. The CDR3 is made up of 11 amino acids.

The J gene is TRBJ1-3, the V gene TRBV7-6; D uncertain. Germline CDR1 is SGHVS and CDR2 is FNYEAQ. V was pared by 2 bases and J by 2 bases, with 10 bases between. The CDR3 sequence is 15 residues long. CDR3 sequence: CASSLSAQAGNTIYF. The CDR3 DNA reads as TGTGCCAGCAGCTTATCTGCGCAGGCTGGAAACACCATATATTTT.

The V call is TRBV5-1, the J call TRBJ2-7; D is unclear. Trimming cost V 5 bases and J 2 bases, with 14 bases left between them. The germline V gene encodes CDR1 SGHRS and CDR2 YFSETQ. CDR3 length: 14 residues. DNA of the CDR3: TGCGCCAGCAGATACAACCCCCTCGCCTACGAGCAGTACTTC. This gives the protein CASRYNPLAYEQYF.

This rearrangement joins TRBV4-1 to TRBJ2-1; possibly TRBD1 for D (6 bases). There are 13 residues in the CDR3. Looked up from germline, CDR1 is MGHRA and CDR2 is YSYEKL. V dropped 4 bases and J dropped 8 bases, with 12 bases sitting between them. The CDR3 sequence is CASSLLQGDEQFF. CDR3 in DNA: TGCGCCAGCAGCCTACTACAGGGAGATGAGCAGTTCTTC.